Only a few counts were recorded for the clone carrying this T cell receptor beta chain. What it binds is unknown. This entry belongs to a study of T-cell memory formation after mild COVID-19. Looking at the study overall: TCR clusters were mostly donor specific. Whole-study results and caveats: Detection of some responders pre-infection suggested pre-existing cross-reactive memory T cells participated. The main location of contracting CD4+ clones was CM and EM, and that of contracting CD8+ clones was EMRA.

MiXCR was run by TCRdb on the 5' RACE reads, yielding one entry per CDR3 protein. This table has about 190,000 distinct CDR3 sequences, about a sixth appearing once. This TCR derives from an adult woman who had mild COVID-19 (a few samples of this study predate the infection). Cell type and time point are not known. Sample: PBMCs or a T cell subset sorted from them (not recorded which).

CDR3 bases: TGTGCCAGCTCACCGGAACAGTCCTACGAGCAGTACTTC. It encodes CASSPEQSYEQYF. The rearrangement uses TRBV18 and TRBJ2-7; no clear D. The V gene's germline CDR1 is KGHSH and CDR2 LQKENI. V lost 3 bases to trimming and J lost 1 base, with 7 bases between them. The CDR3 contains 13 residues.